The clone carrying this T cell receptor (beta chain) has only a few counts. Its antigen is still unknown. MiXCR, run by TCRdb on the reads, gives a single entry per CDR3 protein. The sample contains approximately 500,000 distinct CDR3 sequences, 15% to 20% of which appear only once. The data were taken from a study of T cell repertoires in cytomegalovirus infection. General study points: In two of eight donors, the top clonotype was HLA-C-restricted CMV-specific.

The CDR3 has 16 residues. Trimming removed 5 bases at V and 5 bases at J, with 16 bases between. Germline-derived CDR1 and CDR2 are WSHSY and SAAADI. This receptor was obtained from a human donor in good health (CMV status not recorded). Some clones in this sample may be carry-over from other donors' samples. Sequencing used CD8+ T cells from PBMCs. The gene calls are TRBV10-2 and TRBJ1-6, with D possibly being TRBD1 (5 bases). As DNA, the CDR3 is TGCGCCAGCAGTAGCCAGGGAAATGGGAATAATTCACCCCTCCACTTT. Amino acids: CASSSQGNGNNSPLHF.